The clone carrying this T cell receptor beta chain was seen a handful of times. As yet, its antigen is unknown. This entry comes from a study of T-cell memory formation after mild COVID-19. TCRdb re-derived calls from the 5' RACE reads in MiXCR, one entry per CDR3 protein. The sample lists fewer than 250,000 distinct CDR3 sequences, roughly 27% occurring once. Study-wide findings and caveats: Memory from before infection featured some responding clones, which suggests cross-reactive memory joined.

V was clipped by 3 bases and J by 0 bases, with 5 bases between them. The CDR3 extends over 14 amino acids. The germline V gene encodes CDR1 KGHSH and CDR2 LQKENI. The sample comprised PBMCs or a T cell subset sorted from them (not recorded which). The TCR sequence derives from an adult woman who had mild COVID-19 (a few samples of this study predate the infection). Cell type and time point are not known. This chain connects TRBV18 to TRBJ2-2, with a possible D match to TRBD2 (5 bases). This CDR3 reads CASSPGANTGELFF. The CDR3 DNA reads TGTGCCAGCTCACCGGGAGCGAACACCGGGGAGCTGTTTTTT.